The rows below give T cell receptor beta chains drawn from one sample of a study of blood T cell repertoires in COVID-19. Assay used: immunoSEQ multiplex PCR; TCRdb lists only in-frame clones, some missing. The sample carries hundreds of thousands of clones, approximately 86% recorded once. Sequencing was carried out using peripheral blood. The origin of the receptors is a man aged 55 to 69 who had recovered from COVID-19. Both conserved end residues are part of each CDR3. D genes are given only for firm matches. The size field is filled for only some rows; it gives once, few, many or a size class.

d_call | clone_size | j_call | v_call | cdr3_aa | cdr3_nt
NA | NA | TRBJ2-3 | TRBV6-5 | CASSYSWGPTDTQYF | TGTGCCAGCAGTTACTCGTGGGGGCCTACAGATACGCAGTATTTT
NA | NA | TRBJ1-2 | TRBV24-1 | CATSESGGPALGYTF | TGTGCCACCAGTGAGAGTGGCGGGCCAGCCCTGGGCTACACCTTC
TRBD1 | NA | TRBJ2-3 | TRBV5-1 | CASSPRTGLTDTQYF | TGCGCCAGCAGCCCCCGGACAGGGCTCACAGATACGCAGTATTTT
TRBD1 | once | TRBJ2-7 | TRBV6-5 | CASRPQQGFLYEQYF | TGTGCCAGCAGACCCCAACAGGGGTTTTTGTACGAGCAGTACTTC
NA | NA | TRBJ1-2 | TRBV7-9 | CASSSQGTANYGYTF | TGTGCCAGCAGCAGTCAGGGGACGGCTAACTATGGCTACACCTTC
NA | once | TRBJ1-3 | TRBV6-5 | CASSRNGYSGNTIYF | TGTGCCAGCTCCCGCAACGGGTACTCTGGAAACACCATATATTTT
TRBD1 | NA | TRBJ2-7 | TRBV10-3 | CAINAGQGNYEQYF | TGTGCCATCAACGCGGGACAGGGCAACTACGAGCAGTACTTC
TRBD1 | NA | TRBJ2-3 | TRBV30 | CAWSVGTGPRSDTQYF | TGTGCCTGGAGTGTTGGGACAGGGCCCCGCTCGGATACGCAGTATTTT
NA | NA | TRBJ2-2 | TRBV3-1/TRBV3-2 | CASSQAGGSYTGELFF | TGTGCCAGCAGCCAAGCGGGCGGGTCCTACACCGGGGAGCTGTTTTTT
TRBD1 | NA | TRBJ2-3 | TRBV18 | CASSPRGREDTQYF | TGTGCCAGCTCACCCAGGGGGCGAGAAGATACGCAGTATTTT
NA | NA | TRBJ2-5 | TRBV7-2 | CASSLVRGGSRETQYF | TGTGCCAGCAGCTTAGTTAGGGGGGGCTCAAGGGAGACCCAGTACTTC
NA | NA | TRBJ2-3 | TRBV10-3 | CAIRRGSGGTDTQYF | TGTGCCATCAGGAGGGGCTCGGGGGGCACAGATACGCAGTATTTT
TRBD1 | NA | TRBJ1-2 | TRBV3-1/TRBV3-2 | CASSLDRVYGYTF | TGTGCCAGCAGCCTGGACAGGGTCTATGGCTACACCTTC
NA | NA | TRBJ1-1 | TRBV19 | CASTPQMNTEAFF | TGTGCCAGTACCCCGCAGATGAACACTGAAGCTTTCTTT
NA | NA | TRBJ2-5 | TRBV28 | CASSLGGQETQYF | TGTGCCAGCAGTTTGGGGGGCCAAGAGACCCAGTACTTC
TRBD1 | few | TRBJ2-7 | TRBV5-1 | CASREPGTDNEQYF | TGCGCCAGCAGAGAACCCGGGACAGATAACGAGCAGTACTTC
NA | NA | TRBJ1-3 | TRBV3-1/TRBV3-2 | CASSPSAGRGGDTIYF | TGTGCCAGCAGCCCCTCGGCCGGCAGGGGAGGGGACACCATATATTTT
TRBD1 | few | TRBJ2-5 | TRBV5-1 | CASSQMGQGDQETQYF | TGCGCCAGCAGCCAGATGGGACAGGGGGACCAAGAGACCCAGTACTTC
TRBD1 | NA | TRBJ2-7 | TRBV10-3 | CAISPDRGMSYEQYF | TGTGCCATCAGCCCGGACAGGGGGATGTCCTACGAGCAGTACTTC
NA | NA | TRBJ1-3 | TRBV15 | CATSRDRGAGNTIYF | TGTGCCACCAGCAGAGATAGGGGTGCAGGAAACACCATATATTTT
TRBD2 | NA | TRBJ2-3 | TRBV5-6 | CASSLDLAGAGTDTQYF | TGTGCCAGCAGCTTGGATCTAGCGGGGGCGGGCACAGATACGCAGTATTTT